This is a list of T cell receptor beta chains from one sample in a study of STAT5B mutations in CD4+ large granular lymphocyte leukemia. The method was immunoSEQ multiplex PCR; TCRdb's version includes in-frame clones alone and lacks a portion of them. Seen here are 35,000 or so clones, 87% observed once, and the top ten hold 3% to 4%. Source material: CD4+ T cells from blood buffy coats. The source of these receptors is a human donor in good health. The CDR3 runs from the conserved cysteine through the conserved F or W. A D gene is named only where the DNA matches it firmly. Clone size is given for some rows only: seen once, a few or many times, or a class if the clone is expanded.

TRBV19	TRBJ1-1	TRBD1	NA	TGTGCCAGTACTGTGGACAGGGGGATCACTGAAGCTTTCTTT	CASTVDRGITEAFF
TRBV20-1	TRBJ1-2	NA	NA	TGCAGTGCTAGAGATATCGGCTACACCTTC	CSARDIGYTF
TRBV28	TRBJ2-7	NA	once	TGTGCCAGCAGTCTCACGACGGAGCAGTACTTC	CASSLTTEQYF
TRBV29-1	TRBJ2-2	TRBD1	NA	TGCAGCGTGAAAGGACAGGGGGCCGACACCGGGGAGCTGTTTTTT	CSVKGQGADTGELFF
TRBV7-2	TRBJ1-5	NA	NA	TGTGCCAGCAGCTCGCAGGGAAATCAGCCCCAGCATTTT	CASSSQGNQPQHF
TRBV10-2	TRBJ2-7	NA	NA	TGCGCCAGCAGACTAGCAGCCACTACGCAGCAGTACTTC	CASRLAATTQQYF
TRBV6-5	TRBJ1-3	NA	NA	TGTGCCAGCAGACCCGGGGGGGCTGGAAACACCATATATTTT	CASRPGGAGNTIYF
TRBV25-1	TRBJ1-2	TRBD1	NA	TGTGCCAGCAGTGATCAGCGACAGGGAATCGGCTATGGCTACACCTTC	CASSDQRQGIGYGYTF
TRBV5-5	TRBJ2-1	TRBD2	NA	TGTGCCAGCAGCGCAGCGGGACGATCGGGCAATGAGCAGTTCTTC	CASSAAGRSGNEQFF
TRBV5-1	TRBJ1-6	NA	NA	TGCGCCAGCAGCTCCCGGGACACAAATTCACCCCTCCACTTT	CASSSRDTNSPLHF